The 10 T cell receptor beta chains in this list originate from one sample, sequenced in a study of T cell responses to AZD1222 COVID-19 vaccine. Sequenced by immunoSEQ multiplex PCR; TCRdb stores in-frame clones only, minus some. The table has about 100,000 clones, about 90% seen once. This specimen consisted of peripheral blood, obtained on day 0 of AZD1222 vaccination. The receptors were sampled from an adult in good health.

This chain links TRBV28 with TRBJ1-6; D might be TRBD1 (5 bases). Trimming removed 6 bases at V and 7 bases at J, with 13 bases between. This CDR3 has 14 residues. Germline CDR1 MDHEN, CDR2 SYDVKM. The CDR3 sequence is CASRNWGSNSPLHF. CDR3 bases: TGTGCCAGCAGGAATTGGGGCAGCAATTCACCCCTCCACTTT.

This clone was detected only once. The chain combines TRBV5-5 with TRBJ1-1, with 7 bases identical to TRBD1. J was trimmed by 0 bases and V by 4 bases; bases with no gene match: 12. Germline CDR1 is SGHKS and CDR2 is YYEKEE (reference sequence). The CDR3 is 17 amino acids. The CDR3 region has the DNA TGTGCCAGCAGCCTAGGGACAGTACACCGCATGAACACTGAAGCTTTCTTT. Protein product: CASSLGTVHRMNTEAFF. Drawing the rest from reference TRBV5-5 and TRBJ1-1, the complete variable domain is DAGVTQSPTHLIKTRGQQVTLRCSPISGHKSVSWYQQVLGQGPQFIFQYYEKEERGRGNFPDRFSARQFPNYSSELNVNALLLGDSALYLCASSLGTVHRMNTEAFFGQGTRLTVV.

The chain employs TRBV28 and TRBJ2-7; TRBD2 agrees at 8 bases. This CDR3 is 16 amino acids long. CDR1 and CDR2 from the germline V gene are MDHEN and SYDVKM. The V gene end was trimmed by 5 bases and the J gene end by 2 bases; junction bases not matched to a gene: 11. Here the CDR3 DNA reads TGTGCCAGCAGTACCCCCGGGGGGGTTCCCACCTACGAGCAGTACTTC. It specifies CASSTPGGVPTYEQYF.

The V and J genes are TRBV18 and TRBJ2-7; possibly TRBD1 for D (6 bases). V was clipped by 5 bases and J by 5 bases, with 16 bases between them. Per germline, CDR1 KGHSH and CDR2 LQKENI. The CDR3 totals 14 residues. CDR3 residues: CASSNPGRGHEQYF. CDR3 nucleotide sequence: TGTGCCAGCTCAAACCCCGGCAGGGGACACGAGCAGTACTTC.

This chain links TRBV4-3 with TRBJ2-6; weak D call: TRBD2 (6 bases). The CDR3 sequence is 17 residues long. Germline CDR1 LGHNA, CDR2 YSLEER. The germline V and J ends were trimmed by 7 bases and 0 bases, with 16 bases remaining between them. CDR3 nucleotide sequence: TGCGCCAGCACCAACCGGGACTCTGGCTCTGGGGCCAACGTCCTGACTTTC. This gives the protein CASTNRDSGSGANVLTF.

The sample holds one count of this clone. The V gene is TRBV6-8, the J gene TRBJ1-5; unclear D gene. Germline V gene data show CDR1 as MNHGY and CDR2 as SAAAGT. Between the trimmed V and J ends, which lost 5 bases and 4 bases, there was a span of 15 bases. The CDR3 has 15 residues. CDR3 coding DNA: TGTGCCAGCAGTGCGCCGAGTAAGTGTAATCAGCCCCAGCATTTT. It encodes CASSAPSKCNQPQHF.

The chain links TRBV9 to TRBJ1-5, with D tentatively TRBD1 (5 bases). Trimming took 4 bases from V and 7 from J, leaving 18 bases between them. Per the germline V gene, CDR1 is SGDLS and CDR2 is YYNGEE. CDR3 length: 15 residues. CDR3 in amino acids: CASSPQGEVGQPQHF. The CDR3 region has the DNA TGTGCCAGCAGCCCCCAAGGGGAGGTAGGCCAGCCCCAGCATTTT. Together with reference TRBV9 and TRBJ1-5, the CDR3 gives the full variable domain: DSGVTQTPKHLITATGQRVTLRCSPRSGDLSVYWYQQSLDQGLQFLIQYYNGEERAKGNILERFSAQQFPDLHSELNLSSLELGDSALYFCASSPQGEVGQPQHFGDGTRLSIL.

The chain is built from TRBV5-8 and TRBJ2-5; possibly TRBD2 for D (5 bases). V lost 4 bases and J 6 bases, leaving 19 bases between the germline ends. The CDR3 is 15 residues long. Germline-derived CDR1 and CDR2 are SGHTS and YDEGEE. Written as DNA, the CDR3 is TGTGCCAGCAGCCCCTCCTACACTAGTAGGAAGACCCAGTACTTC. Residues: CASSPSYTSRKTQYF.

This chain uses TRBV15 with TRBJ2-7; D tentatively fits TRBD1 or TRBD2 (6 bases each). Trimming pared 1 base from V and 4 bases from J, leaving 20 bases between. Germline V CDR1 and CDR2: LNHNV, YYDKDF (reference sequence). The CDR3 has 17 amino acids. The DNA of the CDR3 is TGTGCCACCAGCAGAGTCGGGTCTGGGGGGCGGTTGTACGAGCAGTACTTC. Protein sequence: CATSRVGSGGRLYEQYF.

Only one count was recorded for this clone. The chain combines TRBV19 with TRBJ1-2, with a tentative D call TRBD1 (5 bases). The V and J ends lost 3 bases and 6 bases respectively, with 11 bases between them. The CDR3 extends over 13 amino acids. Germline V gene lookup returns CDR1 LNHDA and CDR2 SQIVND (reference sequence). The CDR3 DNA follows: TGTGCCAGTAGTATTGCAGGGATTAATGGCTACACCTTC. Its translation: CASSIAGINGYTF. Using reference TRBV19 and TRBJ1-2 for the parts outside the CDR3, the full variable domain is DGGITQSPKYLFRKEGQNVTLSCEQNLNHDAMYWYRQDPGQGLRLIYYSQIVNDFQKGDIAEGYSVSREKKESFPLTVTSAQKNPTAFYLCASSIAGINGYTFGSGTRLTVV.